These 3 T cell receptor beta chains were sequenced from one sample in a study of regulatory T cells in long-lasting Graves disease. iRepertoire HTBI primers and Arm-PCR of CDR3 regions built TCR beta libraries. TCRdb processed the multiplex PCR reads anew with MiXCR; each CDR3 protein has one entry. This table holds more than 450,000 distinct CDR3 sequences, around 11% found once. Time point of the sample: newly diagnosed GD, antithyroid drugs for less than 3 months. The authors made the TCR library using RNA they extracted from PBMCs. The same specimen was also included in a second study, on T cells in Graves' hyperthyroidism and ophthalmopathy.

Source: peripheral blood mononuclear cells (PBMCs), taken at new diagnosis, from a patient treated with antithyroid drugs. The receptor set was obtained from a woman aged 25 to 39 with Graves disease.

In its sample, this clonotype was seen many times. The rearrangement links TRBV19 to TRBJ2-5; the match to TRBD2 covers 8 bases. V lost 4 bases and J lost 5; bases outside the gene matches: 9. The germline V gene encodes CDR1 LNHDA and CDR2 SQIVND (reference sequence). The CDR3 loop spans 15 amino acids. The CDR3 spells CASSTRTSPRETQYF. In nucleotides, the CDR3 is TGTGCCAGTAGTACTCGGACTAGCCCCCGGGAGACCCAGTACTTC.

The V gene is TRBV6-9, the J gene TRBJ2-1; D is unresolved. Germline CDR1 reads MNHGY; CDR2 reads SVAAGI. This CDR3 is built from 20 residues. V was trimmed by 3 bases and J by 0 bases, leaving 24 bases between them. CDR3 bases: TGTGCCAGCAGTTACTCCCCCGAACCGACGACAAGAAGCTCCTACAATGAGCAGTTCTTC. Translating it yields CASSYSPEPTTRSSYNEQFF.

This rearrangement joins TRBV10-1 to TRBJ2-7; TRBD2 agrees at 13 bases. CDR3 length: 16 amino acids. Germline V gene lookup returns CDR1 WNHNN and CDR2 SYGVQD (reference sequence). Trimming cost V 3 bases and J 6 bases; bases outside gene matches: 8. The CDR3 sequence: CASSETLAGGPTEQYF. CDR3 coding DNA: TGCGCCAGCAGTGAAACACTAGCGGGAGGGCCCACCGAGCAGTACTTC.